A single sample is the source of the 18 T cell receptor beta chains below, sequenced in a study of blood T cell repertoires in COVID-19. The data were produced by immunoSEQ multiplex PCR, yet TCRdb's version contains in-frame clones alone and is incomplete. In the table there are roughly 140,000 clones, 81% of which are singletons. The specimen sequenced was peripheral blood. The receptors originated from a human donor in a cohort sampled during active COVID-19.

V gene TRBV6-5 combines with J gene TRBJ1-5; tentatively, D is TRBD1 (6 bases). Trimming stripped 6 bases from V and 4 bases from J, with 13 bases between. In germline, CDR1 is MNHEY, CDR2 SVGAGI. The CDR3 is 14 amino acids. The CDR3 sequence is CASRNRQVNQPQHF. CDR3 nucleotide sequence: TGTGCCAGCAGAAACAGACAGGTAAATCAGCCCCAGCATTTT.

J is TRBJ2-3 and V is TRBV7-2, with TRBD2 matching over 8 bases. This CDR3 comprises 15 residues. The V segment lost 0 bases and the J segment 5 bases; nucleotides outside the gene matches: 4. Germline CDR1 SGHTA, CDR2 FQGNSA. The CDR3 loop is CASSLAAGELDTQYF. CDR3 DNA: TGTGCCAGCAGCTTAGCAGCGGGAGAATTAGATACGCAGTATTTT.

This clone has a handful of counts. The chain uses TRBV11-2 and TRBJ2-7, with 7 bases fitting TRBD1. The trim removed 3 bases at V and 6 bases at J, leaving 11 bases unmatched. Germline V gene data show CDR1 as SGHAT and CDR2 as FQNNGV. The CDR3 has 15 residues. The CDR3 reads CASSFALGQSGEQYF. Here the CDR3 DNA reads TGTGCCAGCAGCTTTGCACTGGGACAGTCGGGCGAGCAGTACTTC.

The J gene is TRBJ1-1, the V gene TRBV20-1; D gene ambiguous. V shed 6 bases and J shed 1 base, with 12 bases lying between them. This CDR3 has 13 amino acids. CDR1 is DFQATT, CDR2 SNEGSKA, per germline (reference sequence). The CDR3 protein is CSASLDPNTEAFF. The CDR3 nucleotides are TGCAGTGCCAGTCTAGATCCGAACACTGAAGCTTTCTTT.

The chain combines TRBV7-2 with TRBJ2-7; TRBD2 aligns across 13 bases. The J segment lost 9 bases and the V segment lost 5 bases, leaving 1 base of the junction unmatched. The CDR3 is 12 amino acids. Germline values: CDR1 SGHTA, CDR2 FQGNSA. The CDR3 reads CASSRTSGRQYF. CDR3 coding DNA: TGTGCCAGCAGCCGGACTAGCGGGAGGCAGTACTTC.

V is TRBV14 and J is TRBJ2-1; TRBD1 matches at 7 bases. This CDR3 spans 17 amino acids. Trimming cost V 2 bases and J 0 bases; bases outside gene matches: 7. Germline lookup yields CDR1 SGHDN and CDR2 FVKESK. The CDR3 sequence: CASSQSRGHYSYNEQFF. CDR3 nucleotide sequence: TGTGCCAGCAGCCAATCAAGGGGGCACTACTCCTACAATGAGCAGTTCTTC.

V usage is TRBV29-1 and J usage is TRBJ2-7, with TRBD1 matching 9 bases. This CDR3 is built from 14 residues. The junction had 7 bases not matched to a gene; V was cut back by 4 bases and J by 3 bases. Germline V gives CDR1 SQVTM, CDR2 ANQGSEA. CDR3 DNA: TGCAGCGTTGCCTGGACAGGGGTAGGCTACGAGCAGTACTTC. Translating gives CSVAWTGVGYEQYF.

The table lists this clone with a few counts. The rearrangement uses TRBV19 and TRBJ2-7; D is perhaps TRBD2 (5 bases). Germline CDR1 and CDR2: LNHDA and SQIVND (reference sequence). V was shortened by 6 bases and J by 6 bases, with 9 bases between the two germline ends. The CDR3 contains 11 residues. CDR3 residues: CASRGGSEQYF. The CDR3 DNA sequence: TGTGCCAGTAGGGGCGGGTCCGAGCAGTACTTC.

This clone came up a few times. J is TRBJ1-4 and V is TRBV24-1, with 10 bases matching TRBD1. This CDR3 has 17 residues. Germline V gene sequence: CDR1 KGHDR, CDR2 SFDVKD. Trimming cost V 2 bases and J 3 bases; bases outside gene matches: 5. CDR3 residues: CATSDSGQGFANEKLFF. DNA of the CDR3: TGTGCCACCAGTGATTCGGGACAGGGGTTTGCTAATGAAAAACTGTTTTTT.

This chain uses TRBV7-2 with TRBJ2-1; the D is unclear. The CDR3 loop spans 13 amino acids. The germline gives CDR1 SGHTA, CDR2 FQGNSA. V was shortened by 1 base and J by 3 bases, with 4 bases between the two germline ends. The CDR3 region has the DNA TGTGCCAGCAGCTTAGTAGTCTACAATGAGCAGTTCTTC. Translated: CASSLVVYNEQFF.

V and J are TRBV7-8 and TRBJ1-3, with 11 bases lining up with TRBD1. The V segment lost 1 base and the J segment 4 bases; nucleotides outside the gene matches: 6. CDR1 is SGHVS, CDR2 FQNEAQ, per germline. The CDR3 covers 17 residues. CDR3 sequence reads: CASSLGGTGGAGNTIYF. The CDR3 DNA follows: TGTGCCAGCAGCTTAGGTGGGACAGGGGGTGCCGGAAACACCATATATTTT. The complete variable domain, with remaining parts taken from reference TRBV7-8 and TRBJ1-3, reads GAGVSQSPRYKVAKRGQDVALRCDPISGHVSLFWYQQALGQGPEFLTYFQNEAQLDKSGLPSDRFFAERPEGSVSTLKIQRTQQEDSAVYLCASSLGGTGGAGNTIYFGEGSWLTVV.

This chain uses TRBV24-1 with TRBJ2-7, with 12 bases fitting TRBD1. Germline V gene data show CDR1 as KGHDR and CDR2 as SFDVKD. The CDR3 runs to 16 residues. V was pared by 2 bases and J by 4 bases, with 5 bases of the junction left unmatched. CDR3 coding DNA: TGTGCCACCAGTGATTCAGGGACAGGGGGCTTTTACGAGCAGTACTTC. Its protein is CATSDSGTGGFYEQYF.

This chain joins TRBV9 and TRBJ1-1; weak D call: TRBD1 (5 bases). The germline CDR1 and CDR2 sequences are SGDLS and YYNGEE. The CDR3 length is 13 residues. The germline V and J ends were trimmed by 4 bases and 7 bases, with 14 bases remaining between them. For the CDR3, the DNA is TGTGCCAGCAGCCCCGGGGACTCTAGTGAAGCTTTCTTT. It specifies CASSPGDSSEAFF.

The chain is built from TRBV3-1 (or the pseudogene TRBV3-2) and TRBJ2-1, with D possibly being TRBD2 (5 bases). This CDR3 has 12 amino acids. V lost 1 base and J lost 9, with 7 bases in between. Germline assignment: CDR1 LGHDT and CDR2 YNNKEL (reference sequence). The CDR3 reads CASSQGGGEQFF. DNA for the CDR3: TGTGCCAGCAGCCAAGGAGGAGGTGAGCAGTTCTTC.

The rearrangement uses TRBV5-8 and TRBJ2-5, with 9 bases lining up with TRBD1. From germline, CDR1 is SGHTS and CDR2 YDEGEE. V shed 4 bases and J 5 bases; nucleotides not matched to a gene: 9. This CDR3 has 15 residues. DNA of the CDR3: TGTGCCAGCAGCCGAGGGGACAGGGTACGGGAGACCCAGTACTTC. Its protein is CASSRGDRVRETQYF.

The genes are TRBV28 and TRBJ2-7, with a tentative D call TRBD1 (6 bases). Germline loops: CDR1 MDHEN, CDR2 SYDVKM. Trimming took 6 bases from V and 2 from J, leaving 14 bases between them. The CDR3 contains 14 residues. CDR3 residues: CASRKITGTYEQYF. The DNA for the CDR3 is TGTGCCAGCAGAAAAATCACAGGGACCTACGAGCAGTACTTC. Together with reference TRBV28 and TRBJ2-7, the CDR3 gives the full variable domain: DVKVTQSSRYLVKRTGEKVFLECVQDMDHENMFWYRQDPGLGLRLIYFSYDVKMKEKGDIPEGYSVSREKKERFSLILESASTNQTSMYLCASRKITGTYEQYFGPGTRLTVT.

The chain carries TRBV7-9 and TRBJ2-7; TRBD2 aligns across 8 bases. V lost 4 bases to trimming and J lost 3 bases; unmatched junction nucleotides: 8. The CDR3 is 15 residues long. Per germline, CDR1 SEHNR and CDR2 FQNEAQ (reference sequence). CDR3 sequence: CASSSYRTSHYEQYF. The DNA for the CDR3 is TGTGCCAGCAGCTCCTACCGGACTAGCCACTACGAGCAGTACTTC.

The chain uses TRBV20-1 and TRBJ2-3; TRBD2 is a possible D gene (6 bases). The germline gives CDR1 DFQATT, CDR2 SNEGSKA (reference sequence). The ends were cut back, 3 bases at V and 3 bases at J, with 13 bases in the middle. The CDR3 is 14 amino acids. DNA of the CDR3: TGCAGTGCTAGTTTCGGAGGGCCTACAGATACGCAGTATTTT. Translating gives CSASFGGPTDTQYF.